Listed here is a single T cell receptor (beta chain). Trimming took 5 bases from V and 5 from J; bases not matched to a gene: 6. The CDR3 runs to 16 residues. The germline gives CDR1 PRHDT, CDR2 FYEKMQ (reference sequence). This record comes from a study of T-cell reconstitution after alpha-beta-depleted transplantation in children. Preparation of the TCRbeta library used unique molecular identifiers. MiXCR was run by TCRdb on the PCR reads, yielding one entry per CDR3 protein. The sample carries 200,000 to 250,000 distinct CDR3 sequences, approximately 9% recorded once. V usage is TRBV13 and J usage is TRBJ2-3, with 14 bases lining up with TRBD2. Sequencing used PBMCs from the stem cell graft donor, obtained from the stem cell graft. The source of this sequence is a human donor who donated a stem cell graft to a child with acute lymphoblastic leukemia. The CDR3 here is CASSPRLAGGLDTQYF. DNA of the CDR3: TGTGCCAGCAGCCCTCGACTAGCGGGGGGGTTAGATACGCAGTATTTT.